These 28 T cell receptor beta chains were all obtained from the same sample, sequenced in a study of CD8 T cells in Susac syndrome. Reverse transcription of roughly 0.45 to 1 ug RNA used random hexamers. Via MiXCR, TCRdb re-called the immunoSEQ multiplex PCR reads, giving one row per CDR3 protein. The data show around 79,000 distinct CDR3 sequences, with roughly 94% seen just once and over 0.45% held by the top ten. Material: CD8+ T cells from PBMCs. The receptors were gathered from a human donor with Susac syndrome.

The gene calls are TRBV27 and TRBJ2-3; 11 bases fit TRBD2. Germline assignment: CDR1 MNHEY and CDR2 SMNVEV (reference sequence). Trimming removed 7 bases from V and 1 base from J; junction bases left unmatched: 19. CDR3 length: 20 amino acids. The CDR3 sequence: CASTGGLAEPRPSGTDTQYF. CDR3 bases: TGTGCCAGCACTGGGGGACTAGCGGAACCGCGACCTTCGGGCACAGATACGCAGTATTTT.

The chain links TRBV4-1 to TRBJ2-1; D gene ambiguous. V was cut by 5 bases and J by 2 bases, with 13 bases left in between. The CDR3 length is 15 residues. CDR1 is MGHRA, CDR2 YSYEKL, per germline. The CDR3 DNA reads TGCGCCAGCAGCGACCGCTCCATGGCCTACAATGAGCAGTTCTTC. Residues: CASSDRSMAYNEQFF.

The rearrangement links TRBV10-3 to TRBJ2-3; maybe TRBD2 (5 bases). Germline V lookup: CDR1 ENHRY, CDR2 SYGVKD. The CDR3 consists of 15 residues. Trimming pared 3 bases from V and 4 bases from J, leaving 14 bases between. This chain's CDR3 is CAISDLGRSADTQYF. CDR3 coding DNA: TGTGCCATCAGTGATTTGGGGAGATCGGCAGATACGCAGTATTTT.

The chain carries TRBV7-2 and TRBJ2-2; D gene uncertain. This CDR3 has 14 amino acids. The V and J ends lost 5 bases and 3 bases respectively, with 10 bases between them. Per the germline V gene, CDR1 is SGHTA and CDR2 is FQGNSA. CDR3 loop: CASSPPDYTGELFF. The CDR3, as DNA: TGTGCCAGCAGCCCCCCAGACTACACCGGGGAGCTGTTTTTT.

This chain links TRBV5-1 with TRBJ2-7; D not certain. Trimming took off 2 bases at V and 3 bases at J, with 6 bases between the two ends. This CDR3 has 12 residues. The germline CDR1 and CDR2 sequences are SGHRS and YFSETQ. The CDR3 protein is CASSFNNYEQYF. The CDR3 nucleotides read TGCGCCAGCAGCTTCAATAACTACGAGCAGTACTTC.

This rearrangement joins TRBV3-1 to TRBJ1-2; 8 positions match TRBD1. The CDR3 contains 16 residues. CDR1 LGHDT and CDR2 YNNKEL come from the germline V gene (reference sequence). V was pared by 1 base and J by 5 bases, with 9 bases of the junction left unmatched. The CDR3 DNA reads TGTGCCAGCAGCCAAGTCGGGAGGACAGGGAGATATGGCTACACCTTC. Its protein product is CASSQVGRTGRYGYTF.

CDR3 sequence: CASSYGTSGYNEQFF. DNA for the CDR3: TGTGCCAGCAGCTACGGGACTAGCGGTTACAATGAGCAGTTCTTC. The chain has TRBV7-2 and TRBJ2-1, with 11 bases fitting TRBD2. The CDR3 loop spans 15 amino acids. Germline loops: CDR1 SGHTA, CDR2 FQGNSA. J was trimmed by 4 bases and V by 4 bases; bases with no gene match: 3. Based on the CDR3 plus reference TRBV7-2 and TRBJ2-1, the full variable domain is GAGVSQSPSNKVTEKGKDVELRCDPISGHTALYWYRQSLGQGLEFLIYFQGNSAPDKSGLPSDRFSAERTGGSVSTLTIQRTQQEDSAVYLCASSYGTSGYNEQFFGPGTRLTVL.

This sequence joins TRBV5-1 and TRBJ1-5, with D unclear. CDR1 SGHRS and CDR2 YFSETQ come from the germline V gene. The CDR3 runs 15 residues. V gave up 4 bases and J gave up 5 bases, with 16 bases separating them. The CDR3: CASSPGAGLDQPQHF. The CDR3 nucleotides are TGCGCCAGCAGCCCCGGTGCCGGATTGGATCAGCCCCAGCATTTT.

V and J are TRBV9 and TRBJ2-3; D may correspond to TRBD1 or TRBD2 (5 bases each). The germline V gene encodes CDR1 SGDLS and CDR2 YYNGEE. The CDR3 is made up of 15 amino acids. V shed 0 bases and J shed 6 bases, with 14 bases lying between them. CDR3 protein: CASSVGGTDTDTQYF. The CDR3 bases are TGTGCCAGCAGCGTAGGGGGGACGGATACTGATACGCAGTATTTT.

CDR3 coding DNA: TGTGCCAGCAATCCGGGGACAGGGAGCTCTGGGGCCAACGTCCTGACTTTC. It specifies CASNPGTGSSGANVLTF. The chain joins TRBV2 to TRBJ2-6; TRBD1 aligns across 9 bases. Looked up from germline, CDR1 is SNHLY and CDR2 is FYNNEI. V dropped 7 bases and J dropped 0; count of bases not matched to a gene: 7. This CDR3 comprises 17 residues.

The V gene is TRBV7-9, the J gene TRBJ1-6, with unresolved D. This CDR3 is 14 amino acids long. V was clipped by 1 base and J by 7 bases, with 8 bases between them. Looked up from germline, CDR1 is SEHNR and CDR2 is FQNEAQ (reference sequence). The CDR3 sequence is CASSLEGWNSPLHF. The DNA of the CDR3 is TGTGCCAGCAGCTTAGAGGGCTGGAATTCACCCCTCCACTTT.

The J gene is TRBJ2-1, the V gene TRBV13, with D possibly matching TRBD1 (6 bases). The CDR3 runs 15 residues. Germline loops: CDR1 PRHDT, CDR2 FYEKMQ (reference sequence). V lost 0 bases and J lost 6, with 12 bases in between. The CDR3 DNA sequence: TGTGCCAGCAGCTTAGGACAGGGTGGAATCAATGAGCAGTTCTTC. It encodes CASSLGQGGINEQFF.

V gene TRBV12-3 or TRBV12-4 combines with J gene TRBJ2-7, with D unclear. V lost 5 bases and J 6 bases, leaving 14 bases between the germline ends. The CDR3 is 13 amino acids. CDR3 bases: TGTGCCAGCAGTACTCCAGAGGATGCCGAGCAGTACTTC. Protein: CASSTPEDAEQYF.

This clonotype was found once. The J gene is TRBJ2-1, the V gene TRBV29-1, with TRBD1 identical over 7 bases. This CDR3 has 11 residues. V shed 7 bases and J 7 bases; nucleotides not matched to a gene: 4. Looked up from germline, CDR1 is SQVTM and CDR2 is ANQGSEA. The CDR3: CSAGTANEQFF. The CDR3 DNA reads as TGCAGCGCAGGGACAGCAAATGAGCAGTTCTTC.

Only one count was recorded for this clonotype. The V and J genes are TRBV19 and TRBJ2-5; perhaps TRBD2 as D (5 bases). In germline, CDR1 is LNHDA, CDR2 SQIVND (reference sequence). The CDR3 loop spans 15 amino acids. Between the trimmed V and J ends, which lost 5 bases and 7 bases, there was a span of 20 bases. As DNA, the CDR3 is TGTGCCAGTAGTCCCCCCACCGGACTCCCCGGGACCCAGTACTTC. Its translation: CASSPPTGLPGTQYF.

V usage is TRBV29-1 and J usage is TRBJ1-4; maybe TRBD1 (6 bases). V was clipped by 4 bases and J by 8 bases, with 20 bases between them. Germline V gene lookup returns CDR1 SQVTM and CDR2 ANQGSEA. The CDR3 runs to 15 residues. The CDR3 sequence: CSVVLRYRVGEKLFF. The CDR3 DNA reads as TGCAGCGTTGTTCTTCGGTACAGGGTAGGGGAAAAACTGTTTTTT.

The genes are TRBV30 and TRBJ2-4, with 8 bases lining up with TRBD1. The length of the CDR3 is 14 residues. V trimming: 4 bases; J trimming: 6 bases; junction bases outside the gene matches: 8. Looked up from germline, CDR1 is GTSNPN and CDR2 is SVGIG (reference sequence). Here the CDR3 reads CAWTFDRGGNIQYF. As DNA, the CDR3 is TGTGCCTGGACCTTCGACAGGGGAGGAAACATTCAGTACTTC.

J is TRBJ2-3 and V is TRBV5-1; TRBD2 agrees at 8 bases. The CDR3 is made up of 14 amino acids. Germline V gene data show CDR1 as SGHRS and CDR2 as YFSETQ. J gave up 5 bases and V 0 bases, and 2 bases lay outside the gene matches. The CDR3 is CASSLGTSRDTQYF. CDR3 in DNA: TGCGCCAGCAGCTTGGGGACTAGCCGAGATACGCAGTATTTT.

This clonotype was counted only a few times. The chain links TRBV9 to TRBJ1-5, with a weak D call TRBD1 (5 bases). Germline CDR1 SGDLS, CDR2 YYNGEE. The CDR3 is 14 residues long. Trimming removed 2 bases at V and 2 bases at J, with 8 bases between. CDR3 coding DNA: TGTGCCAGCAGCGTCGGGGGGGGCAATCAGCCCCAGCATTTT. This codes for CASSVGGGNQPQHF.

The CDR3 DNA is TGCGCCAGCAGCCAAGAAAGGGGGTTTAGCAACGAGCAGTACTTC. It codes for CASSQERGFSNEQYF. This chain joins TRBV4-3 and TRBJ2-7; maybe TRBD1 (6 bases). This CDR3 has 15 amino acids. From germline, CDR1 is LGHNA and CDR2 YSLEER. The ends were cut back, 0 bases at V and 5 bases at J, with 14 bases in the middle.

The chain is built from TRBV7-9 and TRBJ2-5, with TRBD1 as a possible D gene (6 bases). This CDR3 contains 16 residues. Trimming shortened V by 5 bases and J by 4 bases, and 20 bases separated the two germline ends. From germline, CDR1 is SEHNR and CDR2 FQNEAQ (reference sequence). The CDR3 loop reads CASSHPLAGAGETQYF. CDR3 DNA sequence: TGTGCCAGCAGCCACCCCCTGGCAGGGGCGGGAGAGACCCAGTACTTC.

The DNA of the CDR3 is TGCAGTGCTAGAGATTCAGGACAGGGGTTTGGTGGCTACACCTTC. Translating it yields CSARDSGQGFGGYTF. The chain is built from TRBV20-1 and TRBJ1-2; 9 bases are a match to TRBD1. Germline-derived CDR1 and CDR2 are DFQATT and SNEGSKA (reference sequence). Germline trimming cut 0 bases from V and 7 bases from J; bases unmatched to any gene: 9. The CDR3 is 15 residues long.

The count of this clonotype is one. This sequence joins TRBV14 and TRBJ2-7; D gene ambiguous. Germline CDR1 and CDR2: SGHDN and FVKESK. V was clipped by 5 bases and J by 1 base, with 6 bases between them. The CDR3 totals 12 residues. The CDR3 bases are TGTGCCAGCAGCGACGGATCCTACGAGCAGTACTTC. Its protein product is CASSDGSYEQYF. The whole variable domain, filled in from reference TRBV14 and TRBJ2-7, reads EAGVTQFPSHSVIEKGQTVTLRCDPISGHDNLYWYRRVMGKEIKFLLHFVKESKQDESGMPNNRFLAERTGGTYSTLKVQPAELEDSGVYFCASSDGSYEQYFGPGTRLTVT.

The chain's CDR3 is CASSVRGLSHGYTF. In DNA form, the CDR3 reads TGTGCCAGCAGCGTAAGGGGGTTAAGTCATGGCTACACCTTC. The chain carries TRBV9 and TRBJ1-2; a possible D gene is TRBD1 (6 bases). Germline V gene data show CDR1 as SGDLS and CDR2 as YYNGEE. Trimming took off 1 base at V and 6 bases at J, with 13 bases between the two ends. The CDR3 runs 14 residues.

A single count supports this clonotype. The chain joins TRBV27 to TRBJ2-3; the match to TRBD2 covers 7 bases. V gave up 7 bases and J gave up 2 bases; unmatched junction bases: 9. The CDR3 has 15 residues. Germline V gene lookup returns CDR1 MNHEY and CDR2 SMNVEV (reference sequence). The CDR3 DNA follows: TGTGCCAGCAAGGCCGGGACTACCAACACAGATACGCAGTATTTT. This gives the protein CASKAGTTNTDTQYF.

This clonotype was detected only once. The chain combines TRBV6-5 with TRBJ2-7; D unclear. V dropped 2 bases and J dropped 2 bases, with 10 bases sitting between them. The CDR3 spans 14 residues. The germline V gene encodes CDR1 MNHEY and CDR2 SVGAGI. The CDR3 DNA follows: TGTGCCAGCAGTTACGCAGGAAAAACCTACGAGCAGTACTTC. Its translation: CASSYAGKTYEQYF.

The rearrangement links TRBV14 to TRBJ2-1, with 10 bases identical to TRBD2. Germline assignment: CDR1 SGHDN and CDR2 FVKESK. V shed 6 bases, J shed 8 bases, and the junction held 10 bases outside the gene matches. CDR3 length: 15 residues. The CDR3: CASREVLAGDDEQFF. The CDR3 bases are TGTGCCAGCAGGGAGGTCCTAGCGGGGGACGATGAGCAGTTCTTC.

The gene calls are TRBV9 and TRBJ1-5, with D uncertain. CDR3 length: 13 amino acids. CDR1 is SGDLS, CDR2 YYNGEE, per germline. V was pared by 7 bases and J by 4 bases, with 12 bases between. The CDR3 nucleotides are TGTGCCAGCGGAGGGAATCGTAATCAGCCCCAGCATTTT. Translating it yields CASGGNRNQPQHF.